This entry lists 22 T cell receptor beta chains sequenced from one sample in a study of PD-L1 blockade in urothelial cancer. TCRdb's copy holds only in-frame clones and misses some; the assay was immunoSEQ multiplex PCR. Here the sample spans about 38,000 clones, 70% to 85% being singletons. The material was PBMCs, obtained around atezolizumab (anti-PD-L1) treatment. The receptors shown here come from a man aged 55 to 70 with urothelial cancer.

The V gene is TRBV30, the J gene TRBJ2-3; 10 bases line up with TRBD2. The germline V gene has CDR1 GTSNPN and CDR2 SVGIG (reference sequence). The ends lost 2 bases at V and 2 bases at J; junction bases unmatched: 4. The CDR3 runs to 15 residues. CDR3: CAWSLLAGATDTQYF. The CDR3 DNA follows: TGTGCCTGGAGTCTGCTAGCGGGGGCCACAGATACGCAGTATTTT.

CDR3 protein: CASNVPTGTSGGNEQFF. The CDR3, as DNA: TGTGCCAGCAACGTTCCCACGGGTACTAGCGGGGGCAATGAGCAGTTCTTC. This chain uses TRBV28 with TRBJ2-1; 11 bases fit TRBD2. The CDR3 length is 17 residues. The junction had 14 bases not matched to a gene; V was cut back by 7 bases and J by 6 bases. The germline CDR1 and CDR2 sequences are MDHEN and SYDVKM. The full variable domain, completed using reference TRBV28 and TRBJ2-1, is DVKVTQSSRYLVKRTGEKVFLECVQDMDHENMFWYRQDPGLGLRLIYFSYDVKMKEKGDIPEGYSVSREKKERFSLILESASTNQTSMYLCASNVPTGTSGGNEQFFGPGTRLTVL.

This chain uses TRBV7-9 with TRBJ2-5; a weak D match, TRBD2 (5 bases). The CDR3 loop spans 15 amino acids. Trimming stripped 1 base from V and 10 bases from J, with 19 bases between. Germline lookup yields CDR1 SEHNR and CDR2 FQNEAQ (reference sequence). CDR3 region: CASSLDGGESKGQYF. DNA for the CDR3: TGTGCCAGCAGCTTAGATGGTGGGGAGTCTAAGGGCCAGTACTTC.

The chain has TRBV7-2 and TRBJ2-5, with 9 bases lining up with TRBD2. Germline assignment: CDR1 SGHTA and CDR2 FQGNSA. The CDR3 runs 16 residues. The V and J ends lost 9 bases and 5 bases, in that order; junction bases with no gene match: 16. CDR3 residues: CASTARVAGEGETQYF. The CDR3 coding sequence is TGTGCCAGTACCGCGCGGGTAGCGGGGGAAGGGGAGACCCAGTACTTC.

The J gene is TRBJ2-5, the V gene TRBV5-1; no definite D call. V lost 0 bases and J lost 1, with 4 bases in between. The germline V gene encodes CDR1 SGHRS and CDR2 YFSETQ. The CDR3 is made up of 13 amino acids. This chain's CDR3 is CASSLARQETQYF. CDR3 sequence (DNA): TGCGCCAGCAGCTTGGCCCGCCAAGAGACCCAGTACTTC.

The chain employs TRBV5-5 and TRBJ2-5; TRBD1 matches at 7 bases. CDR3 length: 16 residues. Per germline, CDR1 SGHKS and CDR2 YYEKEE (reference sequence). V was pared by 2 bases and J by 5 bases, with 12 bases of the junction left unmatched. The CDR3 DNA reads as TGTGCCAGCAGCTTCCATCCACAGGGGAATTCGGAGACCCAGTACTTC. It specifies CASSFHPQGNSETQYF.

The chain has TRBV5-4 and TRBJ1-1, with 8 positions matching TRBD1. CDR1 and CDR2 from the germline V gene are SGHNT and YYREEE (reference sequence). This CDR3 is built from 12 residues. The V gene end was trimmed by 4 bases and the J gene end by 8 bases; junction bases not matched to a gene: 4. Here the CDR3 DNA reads TGTGCCAGCAGCCTGACAGGGGTAGAAGCTTTCTTT. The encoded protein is CASSLTGVEAFF.

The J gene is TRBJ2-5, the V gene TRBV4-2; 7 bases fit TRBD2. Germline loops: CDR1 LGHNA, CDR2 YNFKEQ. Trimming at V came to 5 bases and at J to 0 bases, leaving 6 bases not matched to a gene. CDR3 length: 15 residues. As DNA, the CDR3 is TGTGCCAGCAGCGGCTACGGGGGGTACCAAGAGACCCAGTACTTC. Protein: CASSGYGGYQETQYF.

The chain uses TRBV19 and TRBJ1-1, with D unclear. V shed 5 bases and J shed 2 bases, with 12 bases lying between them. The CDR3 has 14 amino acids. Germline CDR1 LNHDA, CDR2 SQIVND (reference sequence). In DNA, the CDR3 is TGTGCCAGTAGTCCTCTGACACGAAACACTGAAGCTTTCTTT. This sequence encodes CASSPLTRNTEAFF.

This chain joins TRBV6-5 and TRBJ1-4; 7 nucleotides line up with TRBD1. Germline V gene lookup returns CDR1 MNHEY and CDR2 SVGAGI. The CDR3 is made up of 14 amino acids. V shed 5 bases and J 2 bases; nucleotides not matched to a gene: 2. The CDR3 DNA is TGTGCCAGCAGTGTACAGGGGACTAATGAAAAACTGTTTTTT. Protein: CASSVQGTNEKLFF.

The CDR3 sequence is CASSSLPTPYNEQFF. CDR3 in DNA: TGTGCCAGCAGCTCGCTACCGACTCCTTACAATGAGCAGTTCTTC. The chain recombines TRBV7-8 with TRBJ2-1; D is ambiguous. The CDR3 loop spans 15 amino acids. Looked up from germline, CDR1 is SGHVS and CDR2 is FQNEAQ. V was cut by 4 bases and J by 4 bases, with 14 bases left in between.

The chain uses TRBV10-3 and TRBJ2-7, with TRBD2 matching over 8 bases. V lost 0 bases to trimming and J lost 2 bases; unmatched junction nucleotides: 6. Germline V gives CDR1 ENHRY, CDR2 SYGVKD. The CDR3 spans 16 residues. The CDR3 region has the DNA TGTGCCATCAGTGAGTCCGGTAGCGGGGCCCCCTACGAGCAGTACTTC. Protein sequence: CAISESGSGAPYEQYF.

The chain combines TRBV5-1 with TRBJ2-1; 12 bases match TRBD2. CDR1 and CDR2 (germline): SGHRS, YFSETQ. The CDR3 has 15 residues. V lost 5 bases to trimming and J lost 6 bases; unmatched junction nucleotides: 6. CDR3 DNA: TGCGCCAGCAGTTCTCTAGCGGGGGGGCCCAATGAGCAGTTCTTC. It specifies CASSSLAGGPNEQFF.

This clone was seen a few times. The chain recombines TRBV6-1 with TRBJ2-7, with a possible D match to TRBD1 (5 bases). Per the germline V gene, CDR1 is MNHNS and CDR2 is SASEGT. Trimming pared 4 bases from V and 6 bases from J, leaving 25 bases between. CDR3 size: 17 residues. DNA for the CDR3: TGTGCCAGCAGTGCGGGTTTGGCGGTGGGGCTGCCGGGCGAGCAGTACTTC. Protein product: CASSAGLAVGLPGEQYF.

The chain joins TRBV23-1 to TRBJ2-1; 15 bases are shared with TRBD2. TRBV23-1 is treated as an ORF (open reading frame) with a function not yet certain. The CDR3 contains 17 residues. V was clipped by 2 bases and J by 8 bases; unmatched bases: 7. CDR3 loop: CASSQGTSGGTRDEQFF. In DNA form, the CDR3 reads TGCGCCAGCAGTCAAGGGACTAGCGGGGGGACGAGGGATGAGCAGTTCTTC.

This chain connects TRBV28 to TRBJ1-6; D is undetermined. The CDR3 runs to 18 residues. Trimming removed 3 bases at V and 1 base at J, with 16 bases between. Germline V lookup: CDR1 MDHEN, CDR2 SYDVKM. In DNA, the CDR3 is TGTGCCAGCAGTTTCGCAGGAATCAGAGAGTCCTATAATTCACCCCTCCACTTT. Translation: CASSFAGIRESYNSPLHF. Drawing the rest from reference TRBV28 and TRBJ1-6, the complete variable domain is DVKVTQSSRYLVKRTGEKVFLECVQDMDHENMFWYRQDPGLGLRLIYFSYDVKMKEKGDIPEGYSVSREKKERFSLILESASTNQTSMYLCASSFAGIRESYNSPLHFGNGTRLTVT.

CDR3 amino acids: CASSYSTGVPGELFF. The CDR3 nucleotides are TGTGCCAGCAGCTATTCCACAGGGGTGCCCGGGGAGCTGTTTTTT. The J gene is TRBJ2-2, the V gene TRBV7-9, with TRBD1 identical over 7 bases. V lost 4 bases and J lost 6; bases outside the gene matches: 8. Germline V gene data show CDR1 as SEHNR and CDR2 as FQNEAQ (reference sequence). The CDR3 sequence is 15 residues long.

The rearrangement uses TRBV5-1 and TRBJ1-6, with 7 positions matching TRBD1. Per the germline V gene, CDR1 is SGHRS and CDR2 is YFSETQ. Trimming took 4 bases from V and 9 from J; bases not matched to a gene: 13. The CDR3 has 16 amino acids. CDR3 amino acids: CASSPTPTGIGSPLHF. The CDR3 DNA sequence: TGCGCCAGCAGCCCGACCCCGACAGGGATAGGTTCACCCCTCCACTTT.

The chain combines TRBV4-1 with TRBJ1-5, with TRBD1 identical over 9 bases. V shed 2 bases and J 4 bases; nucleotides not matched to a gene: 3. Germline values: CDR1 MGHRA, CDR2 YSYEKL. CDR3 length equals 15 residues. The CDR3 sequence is CASSQPDRGNQPQHF. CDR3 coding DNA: TGCGCCAGCAGCCAACCGGACAGGGGAAATCAGCCCCAGCATTTT.

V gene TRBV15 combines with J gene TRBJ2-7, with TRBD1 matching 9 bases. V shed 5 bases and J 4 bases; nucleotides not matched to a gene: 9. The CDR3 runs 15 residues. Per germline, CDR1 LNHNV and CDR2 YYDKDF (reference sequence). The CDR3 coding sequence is TGTGCCACCAGCCGGCCGGGGACAGGGTTTTACGAGCAGTACTTC. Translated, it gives CATSRPGTGFYEQYF. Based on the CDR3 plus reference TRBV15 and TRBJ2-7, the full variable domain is DAMVIQNPRYQVTQFGKPVTLSCSQTLNHNVMYWYQQKSSQAPKLLFHYYDKDFNNEADTPDNFQSRRPNTSFCFLDIRSPGLGDTAMYLCATSRPGTGFYEQYFGPGTRLTVT.

CDR3 DNA: TGTGCCAGCAGTGGGAGCGGGACAGGGGCCGACTACACCTTC. It codes for CASSGSGTGADYTF. The gene calls are TRBV28 and TRBJ1-2; 10 bases fit TRBD1. Germline assignment: CDR1 MDHEN and CDR2 SYDVKM. The length of the CDR3 is 14 residues. V dropped 5 bases and J dropped 10; count of bases not matched to a gene: 10.

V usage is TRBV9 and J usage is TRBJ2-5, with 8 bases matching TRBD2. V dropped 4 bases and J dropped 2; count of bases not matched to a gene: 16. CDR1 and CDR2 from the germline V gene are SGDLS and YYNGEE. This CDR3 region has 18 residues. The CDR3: CASSRRPSSGGRQETQYF. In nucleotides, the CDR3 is TGTGCCAGCAGCCGCCGGCCGTCGAGCGGGGGTCGGCAAGAGACCCAGTACTTC.